The entry that follows covers one T cell receptor beta chain sequence. As yet, its antigen is unknown. The sample originates from a study of T cell responses to AZD1222 COVID-19 vaccine. V shed 1 base and J 7 bases; nucleotides not matched to a gene: 10. The germline V gene has CDR1 SGHRS and CDR2 YFSETQ. The CDR3 extends over 18 amino acids. The method was immunoSEQ multiplex PCR; TCRdb's version includes in-frame clones alone and lacks a portion of them. The sample has 110,000 to 150,000 clones, around 94% seen once. Study-level points and caveats: Spike-specific TCR breadth and depth both grew after two AZD1222 doses. A reported finding is that nearly half of spike-specific TCRs target unmutated variant regions. Mapped onto spike, vaccine-associated CD4 TCRs spanned it and were dominant at 160-218 and 743-854. Baseline serostatus was positive in only a handful of AZD1222 recipients.

The V and J genes are TRBV5-1 and TRBJ2-2, with 13 bases fitting TRBD2. This clonotype was sampled from an adult who had recovered from COVID-19. Sequencing was performed on peripheral blood, taken after recovery from COVID-19. The chain's CDR3 is CASSLRAGTSGTGGELFF. The CDR3 nucleotides read TGCGCCAGCAGCTTGAGGGCTGGGACTAGCGGGACCGGCGGGGAGCTGTTTTTT.